This entry describes one T cell receptor beta chain. The data are from a study of T cells expressing NK-cell markers. Study in general: Seropositivity for HCMV was found in seven of the eight sequenced donors, with one seronegative.

The cDNA for TCR beta came from 5'RACE template switching with UMIs. TCRdb reanalyzed the 5' RACE reads and collapses them to one entry per CDR3 protein, without DNA. The sample totals around 100,000 distinct CDR3 sequences. Germline values: CDR1 DFQATT, CDR2 SNEGSKA (reference sequence). This CDR3 is built from 14 residues. The sample comprised blood T cells: a sorted CD56 or NKG2C T cell subset, CD4+ or CD8+ T cells, or bulk PBMC T cells (not recorded which). The TCR originated in a woman aged 18-69 years in good health. The chain joins TRBV20-1 to TRBJ2-1; lacking DNA, the TRBD2 call made by TCRdb goes unchecked. The CDR3 reads CSAATNPNSNEQFF.